The rows below give T cell receptor beta chains drawn from one sample of a study of post-analysis software for immune sequencing data. One entry per CDR3 protein results from TCRdb running MiXCR on the PCR reads. The data show more than 450,000 distinct CDR3 sequences, 40% to 50% seen once. Input material: blood. Receptor source: a girl between 10 and 17 years old with multiple sclerosis. The CDR3 runs from the conserved cysteine through the conserved F or W. D genes are given only for firm matches. The size entry is marked missing in some rows and otherwise reads once, few, many or a size class.

j_call | clone_size | v_call | d_call | cdr3_aa
TRBJ2-3 | . | TRBV5-6 | TRBD2 | CASSSLGLAGTDTQYF
TRBJ2-3 | many | TRBV12-3/TRBV12-4 | . | CASRPSTDTQYF
TRBJ2-5 | . | TRBV7-8 | TRBD2 | CASSPASSGSLGEQYF
TRBJ2-3 | . | TRBV7-2 | . | CASSLDPGLDTQYF
TRBJ1-2 | . | TRBV29-1 | . | CSVAGLYGYTF
TRBJ2-7 | few | TRBV10-3 | . | CAGGGSYEQYF
TRBJ2-4 | . | TRBV4-1 | TRBD1 | CASSPGPGTGNSDIQYF
TRBJ2-3 | few | TRBV2 | . | CASNLGAVTDTQYF
TRBJ2-7 | . | TRBV3-1 | . | CASSRRGSYEQYF
TRBJ2-5 | . | TRBV5-1 | . | CASSLMVQETQYF
TRBJ1-1 | . | TRBV13 | TRBD1 | CASSGDRVGAFF
TRBJ2-3 | few | TRBV4-1 | . | CASKKGFTDTQYF
TRBJ1-2 | few | TRBV20-1 | . | CSARQAYGYTF
. | few | TRBV29-1 | . | CSVEETGEQYF
TRBJ1-1 | few | TRBV12-3/TRBV12-4 | TRBD1 | CASSEQGVVTEAFF
TRBJ2-2 | . | TRBV5-1 | TRBD2 | CASSPPGNRGAGELFF
TRBJ2-1 | once | TRBV10-3 | . | CAIRIGYEQFF
TRBJ2-1 | few | TRBV29-1 | TRBD2 | CSVSRDGLGNNEQFF
TRBJ2-3 | . | TRBV6-6 | . | CASSFPGTERDTQYF
TRBJ2-4 | . | TRBV7-2 | . | CASSLKYRGDGKNIQYF
TRBJ1-2 | few | TRBV28 | . | CASSLRSSRGYGYTF
TRBJ2-7 | few | TRBV3-1 | . | CASRAGTSGYEQYF
TRBJ2-1 | . | TRBV27 | TRBD2 | CASTTQVRQRESHEQFF
TRBJ2-7 | . | TRBV6-5 | . | CASSYWRLGYEQYF
TRBJ2-5 | few | TRBV12-3/TRBV12-4 | . | CASSLFRGGETQYF
TRBJ2-3 | . | TRBV11-2 | . | CASSLELGASTDTQYF
TRBJ2-5 | few | TRBV20-1 | . | CSASEGSKETQYF
TRBJ1-2 | . | TRBV3-1 | TRBD1 | CASSQDPFGTGLLPNYGYTF
TRBJ2-5 | . | TRBV7-9 | TRBD2 | CASSLVPSGVGNEQYF
TRBJ2-7 | . | TRBV27 | . | CATSRGGRTTIYEQYF
TRBJ2-7 | . | TRBV28 | TRBD2 | CASRVGTSGYEQYF
TRBJ2-3 | . | TRBV7-2 | . | CASSSSTGADTQYF
TRBJ1-5 | . | TRBV19 | TRBD1 | CASVKGTAQPQHF
TRBJ2-5 | . | TRBV6-6 | TRBD2 | CASSPPGGRREQYF
TRBJ1-4 | once | TRBV29-1 | . | CSVGPVTGEKLFF
TRBJ2-3 | . | TRBV5-5 | TRBD2 | CASSSGLSHTDTQYF
. | . | TRBV7-6 | . | CASSLETLHEQYF
TRBJ2-1 | . | TRBV3-1 | . | CASSQVRQSYNEQFF
TRBJ2-1 | . | TRBV4-1 | . | CASSQDSERISYNEQFF
TRBJ2-7 | few | TRBV10-2 | TRBD2 | CASRAGVSEQYF
TRBJ2-1 | . | TRBV7-2 | TRBD2 | CASSLWTSGGNNEQFF
TRBJ2-7 | . | TRBV7-2 | TRBD2 | CVSSPASGGYEQYF
TRBJ2-3 | . | TRBV11-2 | TRBD1 | CASSLVLGQGAKTDTQYF
TRBJ2-6 | . | TRBV5-1 | TRBD2 | CASSPRLAGVAVSGANVLTF
. | . | TRBV11-1 | . | CTSRSDLYEQYF
TRBJ2-7 | . | TRBV29-1 | . | CSVGQGLPYEQYF
TRBJ2-5 | few | TRBV12-3/TRBV12-4 | . | CASSQARAQGETQYF
TRBJ2-1 | . | TRBV3-1 | TRBD2 | CASSQALAGEWNEQFF
TRBJ1-1 | . | TRBV29-1 | . | CSVVPSDTEAFF
. | . | TRBV7-9 | TRBD2 | CASSRQTSAYEQYF
TRBJ2-7 | . | TRBV6-1 | TRBD1 | CASSERTGNEQYF
. | . | TRBV20-1 | . | CSARDIDGAYEQYF
TRBJ2-7 | few | TRBV20-1 | TRBD2 | CSAKYSGASYEQYF
TRBJ2-5 | few | TRBV7-2 | . | CASSHPPGAQETQYF
TRBJ2-7 | . | TRBV27 | . | CASSLYYRNGEQYF
TRBJ1-2 | . | TRBV6-6 | . | CASFVAENYGYTF
TRBJ2-1 | . | TRBV5-5 | . | CASSPEPGAYEQFF
TRBJ2-7 | once | TRBV2 | TRBD2 | CASSEASGRRPYEQYF
TRBJ2-5 | few | TRBV7-3 | . | CASSLNPREQYF